The rows below give T cell receptor beta chains drawn from one sample of a study of T cell clonotyping in hematopoietic cell transplantation. The method was immunoSEQ multiplex PCR; TCRdb's version includes in-frame clones alone and lacks a portion of them. The sample yields about 16,000 clones, more than 60% seen once. Material: PBMCs, obtained 30 days after allogeneic stem cell transplant. These receptors all stem from a male patient in his fifties or sixties who had an allogeneic stem cell transplant from an unrelated donor, so T cells may come from the graft donor. Some clones in this sample may be carry-over from other donors' samples. Both conserved end residues are part of each CDR3. The D gene is left open where the match is weak. Rows may omit the clone size; those that give it use once, few, many or a size class.

CDR3 protein,J gene,clone size,D gene,CDR3 length,V gene
CAYLRGSGDYNEQFF,TRBJ2-1,-,-,15,TRBV30
CASSYSTGLGDEQFF,TRBJ2-1,-,TRBD1,15,TRBV6-6
CAISEPNPGSNFPEAFF,TRBJ1-1,-,-,17,TRBV10-3
CASSQGQGDREQFF,TRBJ2-1,few,-,14,TRBV4-3
CASSQEGASQPQHF,TRBJ1-5,few,TRBD1,14,TRBV7-8
CASSRSWGQNLNTEAFF,TRBJ1-1,-,TRBD1,17,TRBV4-1
CASSVGSGLKHYEQYF,TRBJ2-7,-,-,16,TRBV9
CASSLVLSGRDKETQYF,TRBJ2-5,-,TRBD2,17,TRBV28
CAWNSAGVRYNSPLHF,TRBJ1-6,-,-,16,TRBV30
CSVESGTGDLNEQFF,TRBJ2-1,few,TRBD1,15,TRBV29-1
CASSSEGLSEAFF,TRBJ1-1,-,-,13,TRBV7-6
CASRKGGPNNEQFF,TRBJ2-1,-,-,14,TRBV27
CAWGTGKNYGYTF,TRBJ1-2,few,TRBD1,13,TRBV30
CASSLVDAGLDEQYF,TRBJ2-7,few,-,15,TRBV7-6
CSARVNTEAFF,TRBJ1-1,few,-,11,TRBV20-1
CASSLRGATLNYGYTF,TRBJ1-2,-,-,16,TRBV27
CASSPPTAGAEAFF,TRBJ1-1,few,-,14,TRBV7-2
CAGSQSRTGTYEQYF,TRBJ2-7,-,TRBD1,15,TRBV30
CAISEEGGRNYGYTF,TRBJ1-2,-,-,15,TRBV10-3
CASSLQQGASPLHF,TRBJ1-6,-,TRBD1,14,TRBV5-4
CASSGNRGAFF,TRBJ1-1,once,-,11,TRBV6-5
CASSGQGNYGYTF,TRBJ1-2,-,TRBD1,13,TRBV27
CASSSYLLAKWGNSPLHF,TRBJ1-6,few,-,18,TRBV7-2
CASCFRDPLTDMQYF,TRBJ2-3,-,-,15,TRBV6-5
CASSWRTGLTSYKQYF,TRBJ2-7,-,TRBD1,16,TRBV5-8
CASRLLEGRITYGYTF,TRBJ1-2,-,-,16,TRBV5-6
CASSHGGVGGQPQHF,TRBJ1-5,-,-,15,TRBV19
CASSVEGHQPQHF,TRBJ1-5,-,-,13,TRBV9
CSVDGRSRSEAFF,TRBJ1-1,-,-,13,TRBV29-1
CASSSPLDNYGYTF,TRBJ1-2,-,-,14,TRBV7-2
CASSPAPGTGEYEQYF,TRBJ2-7,-,TRBD1,16,TRBV4-3
CASSLAGTSSYEQYF,TRBJ2-7,-,TRBD2,15,TRBV9
CASSTYMSETQYF,TRBJ2-5,-,-,13,TRBV2
CASSYSQMNTEAFF,TRBJ1-1,-,-,14,TRBV6-5
CAGECNQPQHF,TRBJ1-5,few,-,11,TRBV7-2
CASSFGVFEQYF,TRBJ2-7,-,-,12,TRBV28
CASSLGEKLFF,TRBJ1-4,-,-,11,TRBV5-6
CASSGNLGQGNSPLHF,TRBJ1-6,-,TRBD1,16,TRBV5-6
CATQRGTGYTF,TRBJ1-2,-,-,11,TRBV5-4
CASSRVTTLEQFF,TRBJ2-1,-,-,13,TRBV6-5
CSATPHLEEYF,TRBJ2-7,-,-,11,TRBV20-1
CASMGRGEETQYF,TRBJ2-5,few,-,13,TRBV28
CASSIVSGGDTQYF,TRBJ2-3,once,TRBD1,14,TRBV19
CASSLTDTQYF,TRBJ2-3,-,-,11,TRBV9
CASSRVGEKLFF,TRBJ1-4,-,-,12,TRBV9
CASSPGLAGVGEQYF,TRBJ2-7,-,TRBD2,15,TRBV9
CASSQKTGQEYYGYTF,TRBJ1-2,-,TRBD1,16,TRBV4-1
CSVESPESYEQYF,TRBJ2-7,-,-,13,TRBV29-1
CASSPGLAGGKETQYF,TRBJ2-5,-,TRBD2,16,TRBV4-1
CASSSSAGAQETQYF,TRBJ2-5,-,-,15,TRBV5-1
CAWRGGPAPRWGSPLHF,TRBJ1-6,-,-,17,TRBV30
CASSYSGDRGSYEQYF,TRBJ2-7,-,-,16,TRBV6-5
CASRPLPGLAGVGGVSYEQYF,TRBJ2-7,-,TRBD2,21,TRBV28
CASLGANSYEQYF,TRBJ2-7,-,-,13,TRBV6-5